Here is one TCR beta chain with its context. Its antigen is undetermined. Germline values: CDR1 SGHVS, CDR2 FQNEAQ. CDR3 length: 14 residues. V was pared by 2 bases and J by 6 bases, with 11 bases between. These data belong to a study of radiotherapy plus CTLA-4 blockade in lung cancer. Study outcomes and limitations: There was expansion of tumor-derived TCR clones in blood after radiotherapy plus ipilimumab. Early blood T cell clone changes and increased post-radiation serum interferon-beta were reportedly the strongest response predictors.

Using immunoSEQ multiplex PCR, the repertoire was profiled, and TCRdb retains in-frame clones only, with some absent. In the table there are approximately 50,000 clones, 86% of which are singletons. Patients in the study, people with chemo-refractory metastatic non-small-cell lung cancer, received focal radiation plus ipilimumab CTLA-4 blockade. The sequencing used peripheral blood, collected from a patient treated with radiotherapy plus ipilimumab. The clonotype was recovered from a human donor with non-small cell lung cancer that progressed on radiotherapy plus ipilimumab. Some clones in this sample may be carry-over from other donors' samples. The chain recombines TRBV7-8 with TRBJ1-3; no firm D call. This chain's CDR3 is CASSLFGEPNTIYF. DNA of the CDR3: TGTGCCAGCAGCTTATTTGGTGAGCCAAACACCATATATTTT.